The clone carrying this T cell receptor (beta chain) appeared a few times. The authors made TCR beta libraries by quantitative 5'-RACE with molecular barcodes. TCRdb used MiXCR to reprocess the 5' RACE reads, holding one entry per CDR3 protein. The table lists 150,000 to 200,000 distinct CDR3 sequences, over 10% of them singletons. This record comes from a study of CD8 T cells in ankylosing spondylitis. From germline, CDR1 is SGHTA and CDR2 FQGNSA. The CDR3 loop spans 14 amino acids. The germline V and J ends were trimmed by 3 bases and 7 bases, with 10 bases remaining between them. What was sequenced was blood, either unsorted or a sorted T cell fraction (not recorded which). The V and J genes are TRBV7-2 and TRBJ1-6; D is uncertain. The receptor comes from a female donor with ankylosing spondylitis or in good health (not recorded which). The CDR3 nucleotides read TGTGCCAGCAGCTTTGAACGGGTAAATTCACCCCTCCACTTT. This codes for CASSFERVNSPLHF.